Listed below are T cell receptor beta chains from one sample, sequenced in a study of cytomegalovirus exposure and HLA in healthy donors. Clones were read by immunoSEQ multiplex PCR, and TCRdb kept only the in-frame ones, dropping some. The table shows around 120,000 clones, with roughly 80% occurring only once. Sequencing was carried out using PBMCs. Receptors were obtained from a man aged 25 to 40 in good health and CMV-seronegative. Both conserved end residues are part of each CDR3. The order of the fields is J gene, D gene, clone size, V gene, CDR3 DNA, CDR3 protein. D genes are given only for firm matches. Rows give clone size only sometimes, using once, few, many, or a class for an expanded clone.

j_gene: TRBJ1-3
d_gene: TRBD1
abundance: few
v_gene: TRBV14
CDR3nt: TGTGCCAGCAGCCACAGAACAGGGGTAAACTCTGGAAACACCATATATTTT
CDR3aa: CASSHRTGVNSGNTIYF

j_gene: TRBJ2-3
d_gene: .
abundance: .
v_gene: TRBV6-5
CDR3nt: TGTGCCAGCAGTTACTCGAATGCGGCAGATACGCAGTATTTT
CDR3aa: CASSYSNAADTQYF

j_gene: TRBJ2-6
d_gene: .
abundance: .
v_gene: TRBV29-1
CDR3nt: TGCAGCGTCGAGGGCTGGATCTCTGGGGCCAACGTCCTGACTTTC
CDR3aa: CSVEGWISGANVLTF

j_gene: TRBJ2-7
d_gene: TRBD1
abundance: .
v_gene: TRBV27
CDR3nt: TGTGCCAGCAGTTTATCCCAGGGGGCAAGGGAGCAGTACTTC
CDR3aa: CASSLSQGAREQYF

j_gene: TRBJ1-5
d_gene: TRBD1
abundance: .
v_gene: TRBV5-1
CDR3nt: TGCGCCAGCAGCTTAACAGGGGCTTGGAATCAGCCCCAGCATTTT
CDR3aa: CASSLTGAWNQPQHF

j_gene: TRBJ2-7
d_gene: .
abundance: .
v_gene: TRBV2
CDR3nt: TGTGCCAGCCTCCTTCAAGACAGTTCCTACGAGCAGTACTTC
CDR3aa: CASLLQDSSYEQYF

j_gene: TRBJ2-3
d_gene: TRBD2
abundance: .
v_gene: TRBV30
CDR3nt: TGTGCCTGGAGTTTCGGACTAGCGGAGGGGACAGATACGCAGTATTTT
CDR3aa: CAWSFGLAEGTDTQYF

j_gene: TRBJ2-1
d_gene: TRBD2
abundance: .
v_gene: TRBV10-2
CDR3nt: TGCGCCAGCAGTGATAGCGGGAGCTCCTACAATGAGCAGTTCTTC
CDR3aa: CASSDSGSSYNEQFF

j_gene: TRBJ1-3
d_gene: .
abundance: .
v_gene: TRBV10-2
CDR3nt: TGCGCCAGCAGAAGCGGCTCTGGAAACACCATATATTTT
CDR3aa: CASRSGSGNTIYF

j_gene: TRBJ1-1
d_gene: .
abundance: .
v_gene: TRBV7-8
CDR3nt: TGTGCCAGCAGCCATCTCTTGCAGGGCTTGAACACTGAAGCTTTCTTT
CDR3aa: CASSHLLQGLNTEAFF

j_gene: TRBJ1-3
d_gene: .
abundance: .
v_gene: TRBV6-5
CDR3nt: TGTGCCAGCAGTCAGGCTGGAAACACCATATATTTT
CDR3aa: CASSQAGNTIYF

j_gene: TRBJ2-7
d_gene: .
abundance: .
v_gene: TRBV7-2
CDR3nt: TGTGCCAGCAGCTCTTGGGCGCAGGGTAGCGGGCAGTACTTC
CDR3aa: CASSSWAQGSGQYF

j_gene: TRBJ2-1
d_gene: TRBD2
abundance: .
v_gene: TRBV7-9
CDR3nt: TGTGCCAGCAGCTTAGGGGCTAGCGGGAGGCCCAGGGCCTACAATGAGCAGTTCTTC
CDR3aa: CASSLGASGRPRAYNEQFF

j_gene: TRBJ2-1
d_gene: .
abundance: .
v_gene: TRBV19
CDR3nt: TGTGCCAGTAGTATTTCGCTAGCGAGGGATGAGCAGTTCTTC
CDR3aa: CASSISLARDEQFF

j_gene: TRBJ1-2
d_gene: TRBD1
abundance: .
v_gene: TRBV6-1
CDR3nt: TGTGCCAGCAGTGAGATTGCCGGGACAGGGTTGCATGGCTACACCTTC
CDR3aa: CASSEIAGTGLHGYTF

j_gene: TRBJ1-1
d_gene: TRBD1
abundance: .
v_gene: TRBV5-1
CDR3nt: TGCGCCAGCAGCCCAGGACAGGGGTGGATCTCGACTGAAGCTTTCTTT
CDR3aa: CASSPGQGWISTEAFF

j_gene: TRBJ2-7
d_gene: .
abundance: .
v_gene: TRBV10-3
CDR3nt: TGTGCCATCAGTTCCCCGACAGCCGGCTCCTACGAGCAGTACTTC
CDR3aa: CAISSPTAGSYEQYF

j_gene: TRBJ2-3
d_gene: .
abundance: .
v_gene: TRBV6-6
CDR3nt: TGTGCCAGCAGTCCCCATTTGGATACGCAGTATTTT
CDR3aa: CASSPHLDTQYF

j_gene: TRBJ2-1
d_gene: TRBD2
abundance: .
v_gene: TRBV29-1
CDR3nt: TGCAGCGCGGCTAGCGGGACCTACAATGAGCAGTTCTTC
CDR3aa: CSAASGTYNEQFF

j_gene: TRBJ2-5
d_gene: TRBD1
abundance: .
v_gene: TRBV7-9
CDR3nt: TGTGCCAGCAGCTTAAGGCAGGGACAGGGTGGAGAGACCCAGTACTTC
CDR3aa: CASSLRQGQGGETQYF

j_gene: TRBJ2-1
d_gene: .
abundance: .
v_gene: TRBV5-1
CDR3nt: TGCGCCAGCAGCTTGGACAGTTACAATGAGCAGTTCTTC
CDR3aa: CASSLDSYNEQFF

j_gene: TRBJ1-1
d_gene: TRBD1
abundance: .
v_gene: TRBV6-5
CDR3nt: TGTGCCAGCAGTTACGGGACAGACACTGAAGCTTTCTTT
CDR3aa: CASSYGTDTEAFF

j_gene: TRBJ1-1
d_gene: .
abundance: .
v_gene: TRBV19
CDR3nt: TGTGCCAGTAGTCCATTAACAGGGAACACTGAAGCTTTCTTT
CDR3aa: CASSPLTGNTEAFF

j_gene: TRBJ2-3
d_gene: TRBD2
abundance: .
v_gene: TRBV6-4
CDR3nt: TGTGCCAGCAGTGACCTACCTGCGGGAGGATATACGCAGTATTTT
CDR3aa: CASSDLPAGGYTQYF

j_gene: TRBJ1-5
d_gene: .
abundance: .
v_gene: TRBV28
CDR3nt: TGTGCCGGCGGGGGGGGGCAGGATCAGCCCCAGCATTTT
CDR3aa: CAGGGGQDQPQHF

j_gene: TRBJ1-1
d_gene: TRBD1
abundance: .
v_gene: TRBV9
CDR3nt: TGTGCCAGCAGCGCTCCCGGGACAGGGACCACTGAAGCTTTCTTT
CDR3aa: CASSAPGTGTTEAFF

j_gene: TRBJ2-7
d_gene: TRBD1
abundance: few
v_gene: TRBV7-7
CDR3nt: TGTGCCAGCAGCCCCGGGACAGGGTCCCCGTACGAGCAGTACTTC
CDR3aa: CASSPGTGSPYEQYF

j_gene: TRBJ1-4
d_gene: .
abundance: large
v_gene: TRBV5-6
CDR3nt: TGTGCCAGCAGCTTGGTCCAGGATGAAAAACTGTTTTTT
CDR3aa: CASSLVQDEKLFF

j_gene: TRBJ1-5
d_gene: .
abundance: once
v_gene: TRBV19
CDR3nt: TGTGCCAGTAGTATTATGGGAGAAGGTCAGCCCCAGCATTTT
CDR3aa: CASSIMGEGQPQHF

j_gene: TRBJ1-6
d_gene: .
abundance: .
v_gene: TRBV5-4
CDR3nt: TGTGCCAGCAGCTTGTACTCCTATAATTCACCCCTCCACTTT
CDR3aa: CASSLYSYNSPLHF

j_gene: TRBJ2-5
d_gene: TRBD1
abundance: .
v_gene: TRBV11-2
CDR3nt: TGTGCCAGCAGCTTAGGGGGGACAGGGGGGTTGGAGACCCAGTACTTC
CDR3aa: CASSLGGTGGLETQYF